Listed below are T cell receptor beta chains from one sample, sequenced in a study of PD-1 blockade in classical Hodgkin lymphoma. The assay was immunoSEQ multiplex PCR, and TCRdb's table has in-frame clones only and misses some. The data show 30,000 to 35,000 clones, roughly four fifths seen once. The source material was peripheral blood mononuclear cells (PBMCs), sampled at baseline. Receptor source: a human donor with classical Hodgkin lymphoma. Each CDR3 is given with its conserved first and last residue. D genes are given only for firm matches. Expanded clones get a size class; other rows say once, few or many, or leave the size out.

J gene	D gene	V gene	clone size	CDR3 DNA	CDR3 protein
TRBJ2-4	TRBD1	TRBV10-3	.	TGTGCCATCAGTCAGGGACAGGGGGCCAAAAACATTCAGTACTTC	CAISQGQGAKNIQYF
TRBJ1-5	.	TRBV23-1	.	TGCGCCAGCAGGACGGCACCGCCCGCGACGGTCGGATATAGCAATCAGCCCCAGCATTTT	CASRTAPPATVGYSNQPQHF
TRBJ2-3	TRBD1	TRBV10-3	few	TGTGCCATCAGTGTCCTGGACAGGGGGACAGATACGCAGTATTTT	CAISVLDRGTDTQYF
TRBJ2-7	TRBD2	TRBV9	.	TGTGCCAGCAGCTCGGGGGAGGGCTTATTCTACGAGCAGTACTTC	CASSSGEGLFYEQYF
TRBJ1-2	.	TRBV11-2	.	TGTGCCAGCAGCTTAGATCCGTCGAACTATGGCTACACCTTC	CASSLDPSNYGYTF
TRBJ2-1	.	TRBV5-1	.	TGCGCCAGCAGCTTGGCGCCCAAGGGTTTAAGCTCCTACAATGAGCAGTTCTTC	CASSLAPKGLSSYNEQFF
TRBJ1-3	.	TRBV7-3	.	TGTGCCAGCAGCCCCGGCCCCTCTGGAAACACCATATATTTT	CASSPGPSGNTIYF
TRBJ2-3	.	TRBV12-5	.	TGTGCTAGTGGTTTGAAGGGGGGAGTCAGCACAGATACGCAGTATTTT	CASGLKGGVSTDTQYF
TRBJ1-1	TRBD1	TRBV5-5	.	TGTGCCAGCAGCAAGGACAGGGGCCCAGCCACTGAAGCTTTCTTT	CASSKDRGPATEAFF
TRBJ2-7	.	TRBV9	once	TGTGCCAGCAATCCCGGGCAGGGTATTTACGAGCAGTACTTC	CASNPGQGIYEQYF
TRBJ1-6	.	TRBV6-5	.	TGTGCCAGCAGTGGGCCAGCGAGTAATTCACCCCTCCACTTT	CASSGPASNSPLHF
TRBJ1-6	.	TRBV7-3	.	TGTGCCAGCAGCTTACAGGGTAACAATTCACCCCTCCACTTT	CASSLQGNNSPLHF
TRBJ2-3	.	TRBV2	.	TGTGCCAGCAGTGTGCGGATTGCACTCACAGATACGCAGTATTTT	CASSVRIALTDTQYF
TRBJ1-1	.	TRBV7-2	.	TGTGCCAGTACAGCTGGAGGGACTGAAGCTTTCTTT	CASTAGGTEAFF
TRBJ2-4	TRBD1	TRBV29-1	few	TGCAGCGTTGAAGAAGCCGACAGGGGGGACATTCAGTACTTC	CSVEEADRGDIQYF
TRBJ2-1	TRBD2	TRBV18	.	TGTGCCAGCTCACCATCAGGCGGGACTAGCGGTTTCTACAATGAGCAGTTCTTC	CASSPSGGTSGFYNEQFF
TRBJ1-5	.	TRBV2	.	TGTGCCAGCAGTCTGGGACGAGGCAACCAGCCCCAGCATTTT	CASSLGRGNQPQHF
TRBJ2-1	.	TRBV7-9	.	TGTGCCAGCAGCTTAACGTACCCGGCCCACAATGAGCAGTTCTTC	CASSLTYPAHNEQFF
TRBJ1-1	.	TRBV27	few	TGTGCCAGCAGGCGGCAGGAGGTCCCTGAAGCTTTCTTT	CASRRQEVPEAFF
TRBJ2-7	TRBD2	TRBV2	.	TGTGCCAGCAGCTGGACTAGCGGGGGCGGCGAGCAGTACTTC	CASSWTSGGGEQYF
TRBJ2-7	.	TRBV7-2	.	TGTGCCAGCAGCTTAGCCAGTGGTGGGACCCCCTACGAGCAGTACTTC	CASSLASGGTPYEQYF
TRBJ1-1	.	TRBV4-2	.	TGTGCCAGCAGCTCGCAAGCAGGGCGACCTGGGACTGAAGCTTTCTTT	CASSSQAGRPGTEAFF
TRBJ1-5	.	TRBV7-2	.	TGTGCCAGCAGCCCTCGCTCGGGGGGGTGGAGCAATCAGCCCCAGCATTTT	CASSPRSGGWSNQPQHF
TRBJ2-6	TRBD1	TRBV28	once	TGTGCCAGCAGTTTATACAGGGGGACTGGGGCCAACGTCCTGACTTTC	CASSLYRGTGANVLTF
TRBJ1-6	TRBD1	TRBV28	.	TGTGCCAGCAGTCACGACAGGGGGTCCAATTCACCCCTCCACTTT	CASSHDRGSNSPLHF
TRBJ1-2	.	TRBV7-2	.	TGTGCCAGCAGCCCTAGTAGGGGGTGGGAGGGTGTGGATGGCTACACCTTC	CASSPSRGWEGVDGYTF
TRBJ2-5	.	TRBV30	.	TGTGCCTGGAGTGCGGGGACTCAAGAGACCCAGTACTTC	CAWSAGTQETQYF
TRBJ2-5	TRBD2	TRBV7-2	.	TGTGCCAGCAGCTTACAGGGACTAGCATTGGAGACCCAGTACTTC	CASSLQGLALETQYF
TRBJ2-5	.	TRBV4-1	.	TGCGCCAGCAGCCAAGTCCCGTTCGAGGACCAAGAGACCCAGTACTTC	CASSQVPFEDQETQYF
TRBJ2-2	.	TRBV11-3	.	TGTGCCAGCAGCTTAGAGCGCAGGGGCGCGGAGCTGTTTTTT	CASSLERRGAELFF
TRBJ1-1	.	TRBV14	.	TGTGCCAGCAAAAGGAACTTGGACACTGAAGCTTTCTTT	CASKRNLDTEAFF
TRBJ2-7	.	TRBV5-1	.	TGCGCCAGCAGCTTGGGAGGATGGGACTACGAGCAGTACTTC	CASSLGGWDYEQYF
TRBJ2-5	.	TRBV11-3	.	TGTGCCAGCAGCTTAGGGATGGCAGGGCAAGAGACCCAGTACTTC	CASSLGMAGQETQYF
TRBJ1-1	.	TRBV6-5	.	TGTGCCAGCAGTCCCAGTGGGACAAGGGGCTTCTTT	CASSPSGTRGFF
TRBJ1-2	.	TRBV19	.	TGTGCCAGTAGTATAGATTCCACCTTCCCCTCCGACGGATATGGCTACACCTTC	CASSIDSTFPSDGYGYTF
TRBJ2-2	.	TRBV5-3	once	TGTGCCACCCCAGGGGAAAGGACAGAAGACGGGGAGCTGTTTTTT	CATPGERTEDGELFF